What follows is one T cell receptor (beta chain) and its context. Its target is not known. Absent ophthalmopathy progression within 18 months defined stable Graves' hyperthyroidism. The diagnostic basis comprised clinical symptoms, serum thyroxine and TRAb, thyroid ultrasound and orbital computed tomography. This entry comes from a study of T cells in Graves' hyperthyroidism and ophthalmopathy. Study outcomes and limitations: Most thyroid clonotypes with frequency above 0.001 were detected in blood.

From RNA transcripts, TCR beta CDR3 regions were amplified. An initial round of RT-PCR targeting the TCR CDR3 relied on the HTBI primer set. TCRdb re-called the multiplex PCR reads through MiXCR, storing one row per CDR3 protein. Counted here are about 840,000 distinct CDR3 sequences, around 39% occurring once; the ten biggest clones make up 7.5% to 9.5%. Material: blood. This clonotype was obtained from a man aged 18 to 29 with Graves' hyperthyroidism.

CDR3 sequence: CASSLAGGQYSPLHF. CDR3 sequence (DNA): TGCGCCAGCAGCTTGGCCGGGGGGCAGTATTCACCCCTCCACTTT. The chain joins TRBV5-1 to TRBJ1-6; tentatively, D is TRBD1 (6 bases). The CDR3 spans 15 residues. The V end lost 0 bases, the J end lost 8 bases, and 12 bases lay between the germline ends. CDR1 and CDR2 from the germline V gene are SGHRS and YFSETQ.